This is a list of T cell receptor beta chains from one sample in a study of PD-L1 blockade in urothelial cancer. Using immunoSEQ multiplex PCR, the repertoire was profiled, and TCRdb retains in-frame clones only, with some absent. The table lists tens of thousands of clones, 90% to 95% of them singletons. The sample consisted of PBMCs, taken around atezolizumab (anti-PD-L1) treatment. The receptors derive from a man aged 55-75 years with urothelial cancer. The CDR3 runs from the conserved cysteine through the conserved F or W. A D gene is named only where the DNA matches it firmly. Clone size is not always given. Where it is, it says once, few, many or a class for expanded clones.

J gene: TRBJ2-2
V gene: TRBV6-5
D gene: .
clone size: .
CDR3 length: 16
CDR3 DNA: TGTGCCAGCAGTTACGGCGGGGGCGGGTACACCGGGGAGCTGTTTTTT
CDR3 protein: CASSYGGGGYTGELFF

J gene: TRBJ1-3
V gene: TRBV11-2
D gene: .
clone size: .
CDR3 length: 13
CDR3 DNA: TGTGCCAGCAGCTTAGACAGTAGAAACACCATATATTTT
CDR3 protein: CASSLDSRNTIYF

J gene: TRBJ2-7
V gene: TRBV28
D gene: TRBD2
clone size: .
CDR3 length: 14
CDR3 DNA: TGTGCCAGCAGTTTCGGGGGGGTGGCCTACGAGCAGTACTTC
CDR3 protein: CASSFGGVAYEQYF

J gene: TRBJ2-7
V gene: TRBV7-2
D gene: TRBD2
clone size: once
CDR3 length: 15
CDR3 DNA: TGTGCCAGCAGCTCATGGACTAGCGGGAGGTACGAGCAGTACTTC
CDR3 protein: CASSSWTSGRYEQYF

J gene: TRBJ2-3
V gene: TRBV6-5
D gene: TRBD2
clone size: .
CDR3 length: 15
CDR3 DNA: TGTGCCAGCAGTTATGGGACTAGCGGCACAGATACGCAGTATTTT
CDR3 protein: CASSYGTSGTDTQYF

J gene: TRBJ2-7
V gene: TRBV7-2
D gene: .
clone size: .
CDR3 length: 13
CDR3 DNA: TGTGCCAGCAGCTTCTCCCTAAAGTCCGAGCAGTACTTC
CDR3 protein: CASSFSLKSEQYF

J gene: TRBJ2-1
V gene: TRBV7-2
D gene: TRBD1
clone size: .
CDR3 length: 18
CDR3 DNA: TGTGCCAGCAGCTTAGTGTCAGGCACCGGGACAGGGATCGGTGAGCAGTTCTTC
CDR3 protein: CASSLVSGTGTGIGEQFF

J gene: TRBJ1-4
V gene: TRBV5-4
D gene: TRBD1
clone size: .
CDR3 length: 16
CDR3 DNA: TGTGCCAGCAGCTCCCCATCGACAGGGGTGGGTGAAAAACTGTTTTTT
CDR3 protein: CASSSPSTGVGEKLFF

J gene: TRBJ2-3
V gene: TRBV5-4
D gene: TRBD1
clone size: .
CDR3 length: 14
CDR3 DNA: TGTGCCAGCAGCTTGCGACAGGGGTCAGATACGCAGTATTTT
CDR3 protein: CASSLRQGSDTQYF

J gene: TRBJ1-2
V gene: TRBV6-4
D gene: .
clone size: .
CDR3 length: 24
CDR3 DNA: TGTGCCAGCAGTGACCGGGGGGGTTACGGCCGTCCCACACCAGGTAAGGTGGGCTACTATGGCTACACCTTC
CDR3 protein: CASSDRGGYGRPTPGKVGYYGYTF

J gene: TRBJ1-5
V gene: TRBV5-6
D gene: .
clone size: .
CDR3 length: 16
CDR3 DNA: TGTGCCAGCAGCTCCTTACTCAGGGGCAGCAATCAGCCCCAGCATTTT
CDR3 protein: CASSSLLRGSNQPQHF

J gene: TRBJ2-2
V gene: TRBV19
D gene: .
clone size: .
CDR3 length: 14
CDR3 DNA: TGTGCCAGTAGTATAGTTGCGGGATCCGGGGAGCTGTTTTTT
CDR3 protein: CASSIVAGSGELFF

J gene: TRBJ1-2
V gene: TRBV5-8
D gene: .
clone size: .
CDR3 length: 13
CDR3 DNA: TGTGCCAGCAGCTTGCCAGGGGTAGGAGGCTACACCTTC
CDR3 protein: CASSLPGVGGYTF

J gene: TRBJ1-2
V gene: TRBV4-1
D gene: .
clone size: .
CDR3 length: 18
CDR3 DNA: TGCGCCAGCAGCCAACATCTTGGACAGCCAGTGACATCCTATGGCTACACCTTC
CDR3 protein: CASSQHLGQPVTSYGYTF

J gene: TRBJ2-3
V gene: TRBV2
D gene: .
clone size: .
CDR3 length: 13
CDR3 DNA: TGTGCCAGCAGTGATGGGGCTACAGATACGCAGTATTTT
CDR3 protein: CASSDGATDTQYF

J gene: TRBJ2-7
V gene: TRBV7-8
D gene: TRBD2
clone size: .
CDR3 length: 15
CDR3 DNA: TGTGCCAGCAGCTTGAGACTAGCGGACGGTTACGAGCAGTACTTC
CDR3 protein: CASSLRLADGYEQYF

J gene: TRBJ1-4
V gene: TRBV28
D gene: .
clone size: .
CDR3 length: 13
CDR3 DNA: TGTGCCAGCAGACACCCTTCGAATGAAAAACTGTTTTTT
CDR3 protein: CASRHPSNEKLFF

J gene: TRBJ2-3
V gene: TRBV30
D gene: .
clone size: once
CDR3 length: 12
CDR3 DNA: TGTGCCACAAGGGGGAGAGGAGATACGCAGTATTTT
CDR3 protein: CATRGRGDTQYF

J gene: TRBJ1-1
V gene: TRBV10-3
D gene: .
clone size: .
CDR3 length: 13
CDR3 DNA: TGTGCCTCCTTCGACAGACAGAACACTGAAGCTTTCTTT
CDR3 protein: CASFDRQNTEAFF

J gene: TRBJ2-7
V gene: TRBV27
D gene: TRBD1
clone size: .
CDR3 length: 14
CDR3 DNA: TGTGCCAGCAGTTCGGACAGGGGAGACTACGAGCAGTACTTC
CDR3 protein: CASSSDRGDYEQYF

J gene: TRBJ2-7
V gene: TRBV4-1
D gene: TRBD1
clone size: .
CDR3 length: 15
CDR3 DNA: TGCGCCAGCAGCCAAGATGACAGGGCGTCCTACGAGCAGTACTTC
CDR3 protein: CASSQDDRASYEQYF

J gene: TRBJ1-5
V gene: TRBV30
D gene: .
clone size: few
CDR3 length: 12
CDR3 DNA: TGTGCCTGGAGTGTACCCGCCGGGCCCCAGCATTTT
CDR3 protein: CAWSVPAGPQHF

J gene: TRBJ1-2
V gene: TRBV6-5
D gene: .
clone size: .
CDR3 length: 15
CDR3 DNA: TGTGCCAGCAGTTACTCAGGGGGACGTAACTATGGCTACACCTTC
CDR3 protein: CASSYSGGRNYGYTF

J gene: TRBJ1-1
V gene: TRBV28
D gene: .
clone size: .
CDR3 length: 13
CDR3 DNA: TGTGCCAGCAGTTCAACAGGGAACACTGAAGCTTTCTTT
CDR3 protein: CASSSTGNTEAFF

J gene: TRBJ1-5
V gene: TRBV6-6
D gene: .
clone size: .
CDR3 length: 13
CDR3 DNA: TGTGCCAGCGGAGGGGCTAGCAATCAGCCCCAGCATTTT
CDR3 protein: CASGGASNQPQHF

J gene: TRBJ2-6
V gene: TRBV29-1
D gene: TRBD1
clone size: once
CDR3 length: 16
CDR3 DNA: TGCAGCGCGGGCCCAGGGGGAGTCTCTGGGGCCAACGTCCTGACTTTC
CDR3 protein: CSAGPGGVSGANVLTF

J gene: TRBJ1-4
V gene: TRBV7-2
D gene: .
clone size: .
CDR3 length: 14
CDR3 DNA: TGTGCCAGCAGCCCCGGCAGGGTACGGGAAAAACTGTTTTTT
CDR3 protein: CASSPGRVREKLFF

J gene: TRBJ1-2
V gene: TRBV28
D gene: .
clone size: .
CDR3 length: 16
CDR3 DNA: TGTGCCAGCACAACCCGCATGGTCGGGGGGAACTATGGCTACACCTTC
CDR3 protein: CASTTRMVGGNYGYTF

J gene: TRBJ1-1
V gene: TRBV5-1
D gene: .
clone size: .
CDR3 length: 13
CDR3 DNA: TGCGCCAGCAGCTTCACAAGGAACACTGAAGCTTTCTTT
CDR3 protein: CASSFTRNTEAFF

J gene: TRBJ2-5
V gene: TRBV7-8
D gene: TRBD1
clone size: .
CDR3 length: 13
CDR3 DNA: TGTGCCAGCAGCTCTGGACAGGGTGATACCCAGTACTTC
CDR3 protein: CASSSGQGDTQYF

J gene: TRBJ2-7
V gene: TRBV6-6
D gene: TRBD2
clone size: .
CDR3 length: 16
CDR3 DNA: TGTGCCAGCAGCCTTACGACTAGCGGGAGGGCCTACGAGCAGTACTTC
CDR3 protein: CASSLTTSGRAYEQYF